One sample yielded the 14 T cell receptor beta chains listed below, sequenced in a study of T cell repertoires in cytomegalovirus infection. TCRdb reprocessed the reads via MiXCR and lists one record per CDR3 protein. The sample has around 300,000 distinct CDR3 sequences; 20% to 30% are singletons. The source material was PBMCs. The receptors were sampled from a human donor in good health (CMV status not recorded). Some clones in this sample may be carry-over from other donors' samples.

The chain has TRBV6-4 and TRBJ2-4; the D gene is possibly TRBD1 (5 bases). Trimming pared 1 base from V and 1 base from J, leaving 11 bases between. Germline assignment: CDR1 MRHNA and CDR2 SNTAGT. This CDR3 is built from 16 residues. CDR3 sequence: CASSDWSGMAKNIQYF. For the CDR3, the DNA is TGTGCCAGCAGTGACTGGTCAGGGATGGCCAAAAACATTCAGTACTTC.

This clonotype has at least ten counts. The rearrangement joins TRBV7-3 to TRBJ2-1, with 11 bases that match TRBD2. The V gene's germline CDR1 is SGHTA and CDR2 FQGTGA. CDR3 length equals 18 residues. The V gene end was trimmed by 2 bases and the J gene end by 1 base; junction bases not matched to a gene: 7. The DNA for the CDR3 is TGTGCCAGCAGCTTATCGGCTAGCGGGAGGAGTTCCTACAATGAGCAGTTCTTC. Translation: CASSLSASGRSSYNEQFF.

The chain combines TRBV28 with TRBJ2-5; no clear D. The V gene's germline CDR1 is MDHEN and CDR2 SYDVKM. CDR3 size: 12 residues. V lost 3 bases and J lost 9, with 11 bases in between. The CDR3 is CASSFFSRAQYF. In DNA, the CDR3 is TGTGCCAGCAGTTTCTTTTCTCGGGCCCAGTACTTC. Combining the CDR3 with reference TRBV28 and TRBJ2-5 gives the whole variable domain DVKVTQSSRYLVKRTGEKVFLECVQDMDHENMFWYRQDPGLGLRLIYFSYDVKMKEKGDIPEGYSVSREKKERFSLILESASTNQTSMYLCASSFFSRAQYFGPGTRLLVL.

The sample holds many counts of this clonotype. The chain uses TRBV7-6 and TRBJ1-1; no clear D gene. V was shortened by 6 bases and J by 3 bases, with 11 bases between the two germline ends. CDR1 is SGHVS, CDR2 FNYEAQ, per germline. The CDR3 spans 13 residues. The CDR3 DNA follows: TGTGCCAGCAGTTATCAGGTAGACACTGAAGCTTTCTTT. This sequence encodes CASSYQVDTEAFF.

This clonotype was counted at least ten times. This chain uses TRBV7-3 with TRBJ2-2; the D is unclear. Deletions cut 1 base from V and 4 bases from J, with 7 bases between. The CDR3 is made up of 14 amino acids. CDR1 is SGHTA, CDR2 FQGTGA, per germline. CDR3 in amino acids: CASSLSSPTGELFF. Here the CDR3 DNA reads TGTGCCAGCAGCTTAAGTTCACCCACCGGGGAGCTGTTTTTT.

The rearrangement links TRBV28 to TRBJ1-2; 11 nucleotides line up with TRBD1. The V and J ends lost 6 bases and 1 base, in that order; junction bases with no gene match: 7. Germline-derived CDR1 and CDR2 are MDHEN and SYDVKM. The CDR3 contains 16 residues. In DNA form, the CDR3 reads TGTGCCAGCAGCCCTCCGGGACAGGGGGTTAACTATGGCTACACCTTC. This sequence encodes CASSPPGQGVNYGYTF.

This clonotype was observed many times. The V gene is TRBV7-8, the J gene TRBJ1-6; D perhaps matches TRBD1 (5 bases). This CDR3 spans 18 amino acids. The V gene lost 4 bases and the J gene lost 5 bases, with 21 bases spanning the gap. The V gene's germline CDR1 is SGHVS and CDR2 FQNEAQ. The CDR3 nucleotides are TGTGCCAGCAGCTCGACCTCCTATGGAAGGGGCCATAATTCACCCCTCCACTTT. Protein: CASSSTSYGRGHNSPLHF.

The chain combines TRBV7-7 with TRBJ2-5, with 8 bases lining up with TRBD2. In germline, CDR1 is SSHAT, CDR2 FNYEAQ (reference sequence). V lost 5 bases to trimming and J lost 5 bases; unmatched junction nucleotides: 7. The CDR3 runs to 14 residues. CDR3 sequence reads: CASSPIAGRETQYF. In nucleotides, the CDR3 is TGTGCCAGCAGCCCCATAGCGGGAAGGGAGACCCAGTACTTC.

V usage is TRBV11-2 and J usage is TRBJ2-3; TRBD1 matches 11 bases. Germline V gene data show CDR1 as SGHAT and CDR2 as FQNNGV. CDR3 length: 20 residues. The V and J ends lost 5 bases and 1 base, in that order; junction bases with no gene match: 17. The CDR3 nucleotides are TGTGCCAGCAGCCCTCGTGGCCCGGGACAGGGGGTTCGTGGCACAGATACGCAGTATTTT. Its translation: CASSPRGPGQGVRGTDTQYF.

This clonotype turned up a few times. CDR3 amino acids: CSARGTGNIEAFF. The CDR3 nucleotides read TGCAGTGCTAGGGGGACAGGGAATATTGAAGCTTTCTTT. The V gene is TRBV20-1, the J gene TRBJ1-1; TRBD1 aligns across 9 bases. The CDR3 length is 13 residues. V was pared by 3 bases and J by 7 bases, with 6 bases of the junction left unmatched. Germline CDR1 and CDR2: DFQATT and SNEGSKA (reference sequence).

The sample holds many counts of this clonotype. V gene TRBV7-2 combines with J gene TRBJ1-4; 9 positions match TRBD1. Unmatched junction bases numbered 7, after V lost 5 bases and J lost 6 bases. The length of the CDR3 is 15 residues. The V gene's germline CDR1 is SGHTA and CDR2 FQGNSA. The CDR3 region is CASSPGDRVYEKLFF. The CDR3 bases are TGTGCCAGCAGCCCCGGGGACAGGGTTTATGAAAAACTGTTTTTT.

This clonotype was found a few times. The chain employs TRBV7-2 and TRBJ1-2, with D perhaps TRBD1 (5 bases). Germline V gene data show CDR1 as SGHTA and CDR2 as FQGNSA. V lost 5 bases, J lost 6 bases, and 13 bases lay in between. The CDR3 length is 13 residues. The CDR3 DNA sequence: TGTGCCAGCAGCCCCTGGGGGTTGGATGGCTACACCTTC. This translates into CASSPWGLDGYTF.

This clonotype has a handful of counts. The rearrangement uses TRBV11-2 and TRBJ2-6; D remains ambiguous. The CDR3 contains 15 residues. Germline assignment: CDR1 SGHAT and CDR2 FQNNGV. V was shortened by 4 bases and J by 1 base, with 8 bases between the two germline ends. The CDR3 here is CASSSHFSGANVLTF. CDR3 DNA: TGTGCCAGCAGCTCGCATTTTTCTGGGGCCAACGTCCTGACTTTC.

This clonotype has ten or more counts. Written as DNA, the CDR3 is TGTGCCAGCGGGGACTCCCGGGAGCAGTTCTTC. It is translated as CASGDSREQFF. The rearrangement uses TRBV6-2 or TRBV6-3 and TRBJ2-1; weak D call: TRBD2 (6 bases). Trimming took off 8 bases at V and 10 bases at J, with 12 bases between the two ends. Looked up from germline, CDR1 is MNHEY and CDR2 is SVGEGT. The CDR3 totals 11 residues.